This T cell receptor beta chain was sequenced during a study of cytomegalovirus exposure and HLA in healthy donors. The PCR was carried out with 60 Vbeta primers and 13 Jbeta primers. As originally analysed: Later, tens of millions of unique TCR beta chains were counted in an analysis, and some 10 million of them were shared. Generated by immunoSEQ multiplex PCR, the TCRdb table keeps only in-frame clones and is missing some. V and J calls and clone size are those listed in that table; D and trimming were worked out from the DNA. Among about 200,000 clones listed, around nine tenths were seen once. From germline, CDR1 is SGHRS and CDR2 YFSETQ. The junction had 10 bases not matched to a gene; V was cut back by 3 bases and J by 5 bases. This CDR3 is built from 16 residues.

The receptor comes from a woman in her late teens or twenties in good health and CMV-seronegative. Input material: PBMCs. The chain is built from TRBV5-1 and TRBJ2-5, with TRBD1 identical over 10 bases. CDR3 nucleotide sequence: TGCGCCAGCAGCTCGACTCCGACAGGGGGCACGGAGACCCAGTACTTC. It is translated as CASSSTPTGGTETQYF.